A selection of T cell receptor beta chains follows, all from one sample in a study of cytomegalovirus exposure and HLA in healthy donors. Measured with immunoSEQ multiplex PCR; TCRdb has only the in-frame clones, and not every one. The table has about 160,000 clones, about 95% seen once; the top ten hold approximately 1%. The sequenced sample was PBMCs. The receptor set was obtained from a woman aged 18-30 years in good health and CMV-seronegative. CDR3s include the opening cysteine and the closing phenylalanine or tryptophan. Fields, in order: V gene, D gene, J gene, CDR3 protein, CDR3 DNA. The D gene is left open where the match is weak.

TRBV6-1	-	TRBJ2-3	CASSLGGADTDTQYF	TGTGCCAGCAGCCTTGGGGGGGCAGACACAGATACGCAGTATTTT
TRBV7-6	TRBD1	TRBJ2-7	CASSYGQGGTYEQYF	TGTGCCAGCAGCTATGGACAGGGTGGAACCTACGAGCAGTACTTC
TRBV7-9	-	TRBJ2-5	CASSLSNGPQETQYF	TGTGCCAGCAGCTTGAGTAACGGTCCGCAAGAGACCCAGTACTTC
TRBV5-8	TRBD1	TRBJ1-5	CASSSWDRDGNQPQHF	TGTGCCAGCAGCTCTTGGGACAGGGACGGCAATCAGCCCCAGCATTTT
TRBV6-5	-	TRBJ1-1	CASSYSGAYSTEAFF	TGTGCCAGCAGTTACTCGGGAGCGTATAGCACTGAAGCTTTCTTT
TRBV2	TRBD1	TRBJ2-6	CASQGQGVTGANVLTF	TGTGCCAGCCAGGGACAGGGTGTAACGGGGGCCAACGTCCTGACTTTC
TRBV4-3	-	TRBJ1-1	CASSRDKNTEAFF	TGCGCCAGCAGCCGGGACAAAAACACTGAAGCTTTCTTT
TRBV27	-	TRBJ1-1	CATFSRRGPEAFF	TGTGCCACCTTCTCTCGGAGGGGCCCTGAAGCTTTCTTT
TRBV7-7	TRBD2	TRBJ2-7	CASSPHEFLLGGEKYEQYF	TGTGCTAGCAGCCCCCATGAGTTTCTGTTGGGGGGGGAGAAATACGAGCAGTACTTC
TRBV7-2	-	TRBJ1-1	CASSLNQGTEAFF	TGTGCCAGCAGCTTAAATCAGGGCACTGAAGCTTTCTTT
TRBV5-1	TRBD2	TRBJ2-1	CASSLTLAGDEQFF	TGCGCCAGCAGCTTGACACTAGCGGGGGATGAGCAGTTCTTC
TRBV7-3	TRBD2	TRBJ2-1	CASSLQAGGPYNEQFF	TGTGCCAGCAGCCTCCAAGCGGGGGGCCCCTACAATGAGCAGTTCTTC